Listed below are T cell receptor beta chains from one sample, sequenced in a study of T cell clones after liver transplantation. Libraries were prepared by immunoSEQ multiplex PCR; TCRdb keeps only in-frame clonotypes and omits some of them. The sample has roughly 56,000 clones; about 69% are singletons. The material was CD4+ T cells from blood, obtained approximately 54 months after liver transplant. The receptors stem from a human patient who received a liver transplant. Some T cells may arise from the graft donor. Both conserved end residues are trimmed from each CDR3. Fields, in order: J gene, V gene, clone size, CDR3 protein. Only some rows state a clone size, as once, few, many or a class for expanded clones.

j_gene: TRBJ1-2
v_gene: TRBV5-4
abundance: NA
CDR3aa: TSSFHRDSYT

j_gene: TRBJ1-2
v_gene: TRBV6-5
abundance: NA
CDR3aa: ASSYRRGGTGYGYT

j_gene: TRBJ1-1
v_gene: TRBV18
abundance: NA
CDR3aa: ASSPVLGNRETEAF

j_gene: TRBJ2-7
v_gene: TRBV19
abundance: NA
CDR3aa: ASSIVKAGLYEQY

j_gene: TRBJ2-7
v_gene: TRBV7-2
abundance: few
CDR3aa: ASSTSPGVGHEQY

j_gene: TRBJ2-5
v_gene: TRBV11-2
abundance: NA
CDR3aa: ASSSAGLQETQY

j_gene: TRBJ1-5
v_gene: TRBV6-4
abundance: NA
CDR3aa: ASSEGLYDRINQPQH

j_gene: TRBJ2-2
v_gene: TRBV5-4
abundance: NA
CDR3aa: ASSLGLAGGPTGELF

j_gene: TRBJ1-5
v_gene: TRBV9
abundance: once
CDR3aa: ASSVARLQGAMGNQPQH

j_gene: TRBJ1-5
v_gene: TRBV16
abundance: NA
CDR3aa: ASSQRGTGGFGNQPQH

j_gene: TRBJ2-3
v_gene: TRBV28
abundance: NA
CDR3aa: ASSYQDTQY

j_gene: TRBJ2-6
v_gene: TRBV18
abundance: NA
CDR3aa: ASSPPVGANVLT

j_gene: TRBJ2-3
v_gene: TRBV11-2
abundance: NA
CDR3aa: ASRPPRQGGTDTQY

j_gene: TRBJ1-3
v_gene: TRBV6-6
abundance: NA
CDR3aa: ASSSEGAGNTIY

j_gene: TRBJ2-7
v_gene: TRBV19
abundance: once
CDR3aa: ASSNPGTGAYEQY

j_gene: TRBJ1-2
v_gene: TRBV7-9
abundance: NA
CDR3aa: ASSLSSGGRVGYT

j_gene: TRBJ1-2
v_gene: TRBV10-3
abundance: NA
CDR3aa: AISEGGAKTTYGYT

j_gene: TRBJ1-6
v_gene: TRBV9
abundance: NA
CDR3aa: ASSVSGTSSSYNSPLH

j_gene: TRBJ2-3
v_gene: TRBV7-7
abundance: NA
CDR3aa: ASSPGTSGGTDTQY

j_gene: TRBJ1-1
v_gene: TRBV7-9
abundance: NA
CDR3aa: ASSLALETEAF

j_gene: TRBJ1-4
v_gene: TRBV30
abundance: NA
CDR3aa: AWSGTGHEKLF

j_gene: TRBJ2-5
v_gene: TRBV5-1
abundance: few
CDR3aa: ASSSIGLAGGPSETQY

j_gene: TRBJ2-1
v_gene: TRBV15
abundance: NA
CDR3aa: ATSGATGALFDEQF

j_gene: TRBJ2-7
v_gene: TRBV18
abundance: NA
CDR3aa: ASSRLPYEQY

j_gene: TRBJ2-7
v_gene: TRBV30
abundance: few
CDR3aa: AWSPRPKPYEQY

j_gene: TRBJ2-7
v_gene: TRBV5-1
abundance: NA
CDR3aa: ASSLAEAPYEQY

j_gene: TRBJ1-4
v_gene: TRBV2
abundance: NA
CDR3aa: ASSDRVEKLF

j_gene: TRBJ1-2
v_gene: TRBV18
abundance: NA
CDR3aa: ASSPTGAGGSLGYT

j_gene: TRBJ2-3
v_gene: TRBV4-2
abundance: NA
CDR3aa: ASSQAHTSGDLTSTDTQY

j_gene: TRBJ2-7
v_gene: TRBV6-5
abundance: NA
CDR3aa: ASSYYRDLLYEQY

j_gene: TRBJ2-1
v_gene: TRBV30
abundance: NA
CDR3aa: AWSTGTPNEQF

j_gene: TRBJ2-2
v_gene: TRBV6-1
abundance: NA
CDR3aa: ASRGDRGNTGELF

j_gene: TRBJ1-6
v_gene: TRBV6-6
abundance: NA
CDR3aa: ASSYSAGGDSPLH

j_gene: TRBJ2-1
v_gene: TRBV7-3
abundance: medium-sized
CDR3aa: ASSSSGGANEQF

j_gene: TRBJ1-4
v_gene: TRBV9
abundance: NA
CDR3aa: ASSVGTEYNEKLF

j_gene: TRBJ2-4
v_gene: TRBV6-5
abundance: NA
CDR3aa: ASSYWSGGENIQY

j_gene: TRBJ2-3
v_gene: TRBV7-6
abundance: NA
CDR3aa: ASSYTGTGGLNTQY

j_gene: TRBJ1-3
v_gene: TRBV7-2
abundance: NA
CDR3aa: ASSLGRAQNTIY

j_gene: TRBJ2-7
v_gene: TRBV7-6
abundance: NA
CDR3aa: ASSLEPPHEQY

j_gene: TRBJ2-1
v_gene: TRBV18
abundance: NA
CDR3aa: ASSPPSYNEQF

j_gene: TRBJ1-6
v_gene: TRBV28
abundance: NA
CDR3aa: ASSLDRNSPLH

j_gene: TRBJ1-1
v_gene: TRBV30
abundance: NA
CDR3aa: AWSVQGNTEAF

j_gene: TRBJ2-7
v_gene: TRBV21-1
abundance: NA
CDR3aa: ASHRSGAYEQY